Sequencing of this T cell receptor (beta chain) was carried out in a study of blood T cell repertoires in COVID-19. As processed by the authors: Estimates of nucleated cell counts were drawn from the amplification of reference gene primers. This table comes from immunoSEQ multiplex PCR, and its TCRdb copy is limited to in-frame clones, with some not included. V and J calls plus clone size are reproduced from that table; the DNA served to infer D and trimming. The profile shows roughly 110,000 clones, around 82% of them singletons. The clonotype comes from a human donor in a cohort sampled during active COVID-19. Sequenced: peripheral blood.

The CDR3 loop reads CSASQGNEQFF. CDR3 DNA sequence: TGCAGTGCTAGCCAGGGAAATGAGCAGTTCTTC. The chain is built from TRBV20-1 and TRBJ2-1, with D tentatively TRBD1 (5 bases). The CDR3 runs to 11 residues. CDR1 is DFQATT, CDR2 SNEGSKA, per germline (reference sequence). V lost 3 bases to trimming and J lost 7 bases, with 7 bases between them.